Presented here are 30 T cell receptor beta chains from one specimen sequenced in a study of identical twins. Via MiXCR, TCRdb re-called the 5' RACE reads, giving one row per CDR3 protein. The sample lists around 490,000 distinct CDR3 sequences, nearly 15% occurring once. The sample also formed part of further work on yellow fever vaccine responses in identical twins.

Sequencing was carried out using CD4+ T cells sorted from blood. The receptors here all came from a woman between 18 and 29 years old in good health.

Turning to this clonotype: An end of the junction does not agree with germline; a read error may underlie this. CDR3 in amino acids: CASSVRSQEGRNF. CDR3 nucleotide sequence: TGTGCCAGCAGTGTAAGGTCTCAAGAGGGGAGGAACTTC. This chain joins TRBV2 and TRBJ2-5, with D maybe TRBD2 (6 bases). The CDR3 is made up of 13 amino acids. Germline CDR1 and CDR2: SNHLY and FYNNEI. The entire variable domain, with the rest obtained from reference TRBV2 and TRBJ2-5, is as follows: EPEVTQTPSHQVTQMGQEVILRCVPISNHLYFYWYRQILGQKVEFLVSFYNNEISEKSEIFDDQFSVERPDGSNFTLKIRSTKLEDSAMYFCASSVRSQEGRNFGPGTRLLVL.

The V gene is TRBV27, the J gene TRBJ1-1; TRBD1 might be the D (6 bases). The CDR3 sequence is 12 residues long. V was trimmed by 4 bases and J by 10 bases, leaving 13 bases between them. Germline V gives CDR1 MNHEY, CDR2 SMNVEV (reference sequence). CDR3 sequence: CASSSLTGTAFF. CDR3 nucleotides: TGTGCCAGCAGTTCCCTAACAGGGACAGCTTTCTTT.

This rearrangement joins TRBV14 to TRBJ2-3; 9 positions agree with TRBD1. J gave up 1 base and V 1 base, and 6 bases lay outside the gene matches. Germline lookup yields CDR1 SGHDN and CDR2 FVKESK. This CDR3 comprises 17 residues. This CDR3 reads CASSQGHRGLGTDTQYF. In DNA, the CDR3 is TGTGCCAGCAGCCAAGGGCACAGGGGGCTTGGCACAGATACGCAGTATTTT.

The chain has TRBV2 and TRBJ2-3, with 8 bases identical to TRBD1. V shed 7 bases, J shed 3 bases, and the junction held 9 bases outside the gene matches. The CDR3 extends over 15 amino acids. Germline V gene lookup returns CDR1 SNHLY and CDR2 FYNNEI. This CDR3 reads CASTTQGGETDTQYF. DNA of the CDR3: TGTGCCAGCACGACACAGGGGGGCGAAACAGATACGCAGTATTTT.

This clonotype has a handful of counts. The CDR3 DNA is TGCGCCAGCAGCCAACCGGGACAAATAGCCAAAAACATTCAGTACTTC. Translating gives CASSQPGQIAKNIQYF. The rearrangement links TRBV4-1 to TRBJ2-4; weak D call: TRBD1 (6 bases). CDR3 size: 16 residues. Germline values: CDR1 MGHRA, CDR2 YSYEKL. Trimming removed 2 bases from V and 0 bases from J, with 11 bases in between.

This clonotype was seen a few times. The chain carries TRBV28 and TRBJ2-1, with 7 bases identical to TRBD1. This CDR3 comprises 16 residues. J gave up 5 bases and V 6 bases, and 13 bases lay outside the gene matches. Per germline, CDR1 MDHEN and CDR2 SYDVKM. CDR3 bases: TGTGCCAGCAGAACGACAGGGTCCCCATTCAACAATGAGCAGTTCTTC. It encodes CASRTTGSPFNNEQFF. The complete variable domain, with remaining parts taken from reference TRBV28 and TRBJ2-1, reads DVKVTQSSRYLVKRTGEKVFLECVQDMDHENMFWYRQDPGLGLRLIYFSYDVKMKEKGDIPEGYSVSREKKERFSLILESASTNQTSMYLCASRTTGSPFNNEQFFGPGTRLTVL.

This clonotype came up many times. The genes are TRBV4-1 and TRBJ2-3, with 12 nucleotides matching TRBD1. Germline V CDR1 and CDR2: MGHRA, YSYEKL. Trimming removed 3 bases from V and 6 bases from J; junction bases left unmatched: 7. The CDR3 has 16 residues. The CDR3 nucleotides read TGCGCCAGCAGCCAGCCGGGACAGGGGGCTCGGGATACGCAGTATTTT. Protein: CASSQPGQGARDTQYF.

The chain couples TRBV5-1 to TRBJ2-1; 8 bases align to TRBD2. Germline V gene data show CDR1 as SGHRS and CDR2 as YFSETQ. Losses at the gene ends were 1 base for V and 7 bases for J; bases not matched to a gene: 7. The CDR3 consists of 15 residues. CDR3 sequence (DNA): TGCGCCAGCAGCTTGTTCGGGAGGGCCGGTAATGAGCAGTTCTTC. Protein sequence: CASSLFGRAGNEQFF.

The chain is built from TRBV20-1 and TRBJ2-5; 7 nucleotides line up with TRBD2. The CDR3 is 13 residues long. CDR1 DFQATT and CDR2 SNEGSKA come from the germline V gene (reference sequence). Unmatched junction bases numbered 2, after V lost 2 bases and J lost 2 bases. CDR3 DNA sequence: TGCAGTGCTAGATGGGAGGGGCAAGAGACCCAGTACTTC. This sequence encodes CSARWEGQETQYF.

This clonotype was seen a handful of times. This chain uses TRBV4-2 with TRBJ2-3; 8 bases are a match to TRBD2. The V and J ends lost 0 bases and 6 bases, in that order; junction bases with no gene match: 11. There are 17 residues in the CDR3. Germline-derived CDR1 and CDR2 are LGHNA and YNFKEQ. The CDR3 bases are TGTGCCAGCAGCCAAGATCGCACCCGGGGGGGCCGTGATACGCAGTATTTT. Amino acid sequence: CASSQDRTRGGRDTQYF.

This clonotype was found a few times. The rearrangement joins TRBV4-2 to TRBJ2-2, with D perhaps assigned TRBD1 or TRBD2 (6 bases each). Germline lookup yields CDR1 LGHNA and CDR2 YNFKEQ. V was shortened by 0 bases and J by 8 bases, with 13 bases between the two germline ends. This CDR3 comprises 15 residues. As DNA, the CDR3 is TGTGCCAGCAGCCAAGAAAACCGGGGGCGTGGGGAGCTGTTTTTT. Amino acid sequence: CASSQENRGRGELFF.

This chain uses TRBV20-1 with TRBJ2-7; D uncertain. V lost 2 bases and J 3 bases, leaving 17 bases between the germline ends. Germline CDR1 reads DFQATT; CDR2 reads SNEGSKA (reference sequence). This CDR3 is 15 amino acids long. CDR3 loop: CSARPRKRPYYEQYV. The CDR3 DNA follows: TGCAGTGCTAGACCCCGAAAAAGACCTTACTACGAGCAGTACGTC.

The rearrangement links TRBV28 to TRBJ2-5; D is undetermined. This CDR3 has 14 amino acids. The V end was cut by 3 bases, the J end by 5 bases, with 13 bases between. Germline loops: CDR1 MDHEN, CDR2 SYDVKM. The CDR3 loop reads CASSFPPRSETQYF. The CDR3 region has the DNA TGTGCCAGCAGTTTCCCGCCAAGGAGTGAGACCCAGTACTTC.

This clonotype was found a few times. The chain links TRBV7-9 to TRBJ2-2; D gene unclear. CDR3 length: 13 amino acids. Germline V gene sequence: CDR1 SEHNR, CDR2 FQNEAQ (reference sequence). V was trimmed by 4 bases and J by 3 bases, leaving 6 bases between them. The CDR3 sequence is CASSWSHTGELFF. The CDR3 DNA sequence: TGTGCCAGCAGCTGGTCGCACACCGGGGAGCTGTTTTTT. Based on the CDR3 plus reference TRBV7-9 and TRBJ2-2, the full variable domain is DTGVSQNPRHKITKRGQNVTFRCDPISEHNRLYWYRQTLGQGPEFLTYFQNEAQLEKSRLLSDRFSAERPKGSFSTLEIQRTEQGDSAMYLCASSWSHTGELFFGEGSRLTVL.

This clonotype was observed a handful of times. V usage is TRBV4-1 and J usage is TRBJ2-3; TRBD2 matches at 8 bases. J gave up 2 bases and V 1 base, and 8 bases lay outside the gene matches. The V gene's germline CDR1 is MGHRA and CDR2 YSYEKL. The length of the CDR3 is 17 residues. The chain's CDR3 is CASSQVVSGTYTDTQYF. The CDR3 DNA is TGCGCCAGCAGCCAAGTTGTTAGCGGGACCTACACAGATACGCAGTATTTT.

This clonotype occurred a few times. The CDR3 nucleotides read TGTGCCATCAGCGCGGACAGGGGAATGAACACTGAAGCTTTCTTT. As protein: CAISADRGMNTEAFF. This sequence joins TRBV10-3 and TRBJ1-1; 9 positions agree with TRBD1. Trimming cost V 6 bases and J 0 bases; bases outside gene matches: 5. Germline CDR1 reads ENHRY; CDR2 reads SYGVKD. The length of the CDR3 is 15 residues.

This clonotype was counted a few times. The chain combines TRBV24-1 with TRBJ2-1; D not certain. CDR1 is KGHDR and CDR2 is SFDVKD in the germline V gene. V was shortened by 2 bases and J by 6 bases, with 10 bases between the two germline ends. This CDR3 has 14 residues. In DNA form, the CDR3 reads TGTGCCACCAGTGATTCTGGACGGTTCAATGAGCAGTTCTTC. It codes for CATSDSGRFNEQFF.

The rearrangement uses TRBV7-2 and TRBJ2-1, with 9 bases that match TRBD1. CDR3 length: 15 residues. Per germline, CDR1 SGHTA and CDR2 FQGNSA. J gave up 4 bases and V 5 bases, and 6 bases lay outside the gene matches. CDR3: CASSVGTGSYNEQFF. In DNA form, the CDR3 reads TGTGCCAGCAGCGTCGGGACAGGGAGTTACAATGAGCAGTTCTTC.

This rearrangement joins TRBV6-1 to TRBJ1-2; a weak D match, TRBD1 (6 bases). Trimming pared 6 bases from V and 2 bases from J, leaving 10 bases between. CDR3 length: 13 amino acids. The V gene's germline CDR1 is MNHNS and CDR2 SASEGT. CDR3 sequence: CASRTGPNYGYTF. The DNA of the CDR3 is TGTGCCAGCAGGACAGGACCCAACTATGGCTACACCTTC.

This chain links TRBV7-9 with TRBJ2-5; D gene ambiguous. The CDR3 sequence is 14 residues long. Germline V gene sequence: CDR1 SEHNR, CDR2 FQNEAQ (reference sequence). The V and J ends lost 5 bases and 0 bases respectively, with 10 bases between them. The CDR3 here is CASSESRYQETQYF. The DNA for the CDR3 is TGTGCCAGCAGCGAAAGCCGGTACCAAGAGACCCAGTACTTC.

This clonotype appeared a few times. The V call is TRBV11-3, the J call TRBJ2-7, with TRBD1 identical over 7 bases. The CDR3 contains 13 residues. With 3 bases clipped from V and 5 bases from J, the junction kept 4 bases outside the gene matches. Per germline, CDR1 SGHNT and CDR2 YENEEA. In DNA, the CDR3 is TGTGCCAGCAGCTTTAGGGGGCGCGACGAGCAGTACTTC. Translated: CASSFRGRDEQYF.

The V and J genes are TRBV10-3 and TRBJ1-4; no clear D. There are 14 residues in the CDR3. The germline V and J ends were trimmed by 10 bases and 4 bases, with 16 bases remaining between them. The germline V gene has CDR1 ENHRY and CDR2 SYGVKD. CDR3 sequence (DNA): TGTGCCACCGCCCCCGGGGAACTTAATGAAAAACTGTTTTTT. Amino acid sequence: CATAPGELNEKLFF.

This clonotype was detected a few times. V and J are TRBV25-1 and TRBJ2-7, with 15 bases aligning to TRBD2. The CDR3 contains 13 residues. Germline-derived CDR1 and CDR2 are MGHDK and SYGVNS. The V and J ends lost 9 bases and 4 bases, in that order; junction bases with no gene match: 1. The CDR3 region is CARGTSGRYEQYF. For the CDR3, the DNA is TGTGCCAGGGGGACTAGCGGGAGGTACGAGCAGTACTTC.

The V call is TRBV20-1, the J call TRBJ2-2; no reliable D call. From germline, CDR1 is DFQATT and CDR2 SNEGSKA (reference sequence). The CDR3 is made up of 15 amino acids. V was cut by 3 bases and J by 6 bases, with 17 bases left in between. CDR3 residues: CSASGPLGLAGELFF. The CDR3 nucleotides read TGCAGTGCTAGTGGCCCCCTTGGGCTAGCCGGGGAGCTGTTTTTT.

This clonotype was observed a handful of times. This chain joins TRBV5-1 and TRBJ1-4; D is possibly TRBD1 (5 bases). Germline CDR1 reads SGHRS; CDR2 reads YFSETQ. This CDR3 has 18 residues. The V and J ends lost 4 bases and 0 bases respectively, with 19 bases between them. CDR3 loop: CASSARGPSSATNEKLFF. DNA of the CDR3: TGCGCCAGCAGCGCGAGGGGACCTTCTAGTGCAACTAATGAAAAACTGTTTTTT.

This clonotype was observed a handful of times. This chain joins TRBV28 and TRBJ1-5; 7 bases align to TRBD1. CDR1 MDHEN and CDR2 SYDVKM come from the germline V gene. The CDR3 covers 16 residues. V lost 6 bases to trimming and J lost 3 bases; unmatched junction nucleotides: 11. The CDR3 loop is CASSYANRGLNQPQHF. The CDR3 coding sequence is TGTGCCAGCAGCTACGCCAACAGGGGCCTCAATCAGCCCCAGCATTTT.

This clonotype was picked up a small number of times. The V gene is TRBV10-3, the J gene TRBJ1-1; no definite D call. Germline V gene data show CDR1 as ENHRY and CDR2 as SYGVKD. The CDR3 totals 13 residues. Between the trimmed V and J ends, which lost 3 bases and 1 base, there was a span of 6 bases. For the CDR3, the DNA is TGTGCCATCAGTGAATTACAGAACACTGAAGCTTTCTTT. This encodes CAISELQNTEAFF.

In its sample, this clonotype was seen many times. The chain recombines TRBV20-1 with TRBJ1-2, with 9 bases aligning to TRBD1. This CDR3 has 13 amino acids. Germline values: CDR1 DFQATT, CDR2 SNEGSKA (reference sequence). Unmatched junction bases numbered 6, after V lost 6 bases and J lost 4 bases. In DNA form, the CDR3 reads TGCAGTGCGTTGGGACAGGGCGCCTATGGCTACACCTTC. Translating it yields CSALGQGAYGYTF.

The chain is built from TRBV4-2 and TRBJ2-7, with TRBD1 matching over 9 bases. Trimming took 4 bases from V and 0 from J; bases not matched to a gene: 10. Germline CDR1 reads LGHNA; CDR2 reads YNFKEQ. The CDR3 totals 17 residues. The CDR3 reads CASSLLPGQGSSYEQYF. For the CDR3, the DNA is TGTGCCAGCAGCCTACTGCCGGGACAGGGTAGCTCCTACGAGCAGTACTTC.

This clonotype showed up just a few times. V usage is TRBV25-1 and J usage is TRBJ1-5; D remains unclear. CDR3 length: 13 residues. Germline CDR1 reads MGHDK; CDR2 reads SYGVNS. Trimming took 8 bases from V and 2 from J, leaving 10 bases between them. DNA for the CDR3: TGTGCCAGCGAAGGGTTTGGCAATCAGCCCCAGCATTTT. It encodes CASEGFGNQPQHF.